A selection of T cell receptor beta chains follows, all from one sample in a study of Graves' ophthalmopathy and Graves' hyperthyroidism. MiXCR was run by TCRdb on the multiplex PCR reads, yielding one entry per CDR3 protein. The repertoire holds approximately 700,000 distinct CDR3 sequences, with 40% as singletons. The sample consisted of peripheral blood. The source is an adult man with Graves' ophthalmopathy. CDR3s include the opening cysteine and the closing phenylalanine or tryptophan. Fields, in order: D gene, clone size, V gene, J gene, CDR3 protein, CDR3 DNA. D genes are given only for firm matches. Part of the rows lack a size; the others show once, few, many or a class for expanded clones.

D gene: .; clone size: .; V gene: TRBV25-1; J gene: TRBJ2-5; CDR3 protein: CASSSRSGTRETQYF; CDR3 DNA: TGTGCCAGCTCATCACGGTCCGGGACGAGAGAGACCCAGTACTTC
D gene: .; clone size: .; V gene: TRBV29-1; J gene: TRBJ1-2; CDR3 protein: CRVSQGTYGYTF; CDR3 DNA: TGCAGGGTGAGCCAGGGGACCTATGGCTACACCTTC
D gene: TRBD2; clone size: .; V gene: TRBV10-3; J gene: TRBJ2-5; CDR3 protein: CAISLAGAGETQYF; CDR3 DNA: TGTGCCATCAGTCTAGCGGGGGCGGGAGAGACCCAGTACTTC
D gene: .; clone size: .; V gene: TRBV11-2; J gene: TRBJ1-6; CDR3 protein: CASSLDGVAAASSYNSPLHF; CDR3 DNA: TGTGCCAGCAGCTTAGATGGGGTGGCGGCAGCAAGCTCCTATAATTCACCCCTCCACTTT
D gene: .; clone size: many; V gene: TRBV5-1; J gene: TRBJ2-5; CDR3 protein: CASSLNGNRGETQYF; CDR3 DNA: TGCGCCAGCAGCTTGAATGGGAATCGAGGGGAGACCCAGTACTTC
D gene: .; clone size: many; V gene: TRBV5-4; J gene: TRBJ1-1; CDR3 protein: CATGVEDYAEAFF; CDR3 DNA: TGTGCCACCGGGGTTGAGGACTACGCTGAAGCTTTCTTT
D gene: .; clone size: .; V gene: TRBV20-1; J gene: TRBJ2-3; CDR3 protein: CSANAAQSTDTQYF; CDR3 DNA: TGCAGTGCCAATGCCGCCCAGTCCACAGATACGCAGTATTTT
D gene: TRBD1; clone size: few; V gene: TRBV10-3; J gene: TRBJ1-1; CDR3 protein: CASSYLADRGRTEAFF; CDR3 DNA: TGTGCCAGCAGTTACCTAGCAGACAGGGGAAGGACTGAAGCTTTCTTT
D gene: .; clone size: many; V gene: TRBV6-5; J gene: TRBJ2-7; CDR3 protein: CASSYRHTYEQYF; CDR3 DNA: TGTGCCAGCAGCTACCGGCACACCTACGAGCAGTACTTC
D gene: .; clone size: few; V gene: TRBV4-1; J gene: TRBJ2-7; CDR3 protein: CASSQFSGRTYEQYF; CDR3 DNA: TGTGCCAGCAGCCAATTTTCGGGAAGAACCTACGAGCAGTACTTC
D gene: .; clone size: many; V gene: TRBV10-1; J gene: TRBJ1-2; CDR3 protein: CASSESSEAESYGYTF; CDR3 DNA: TGCGCCAGCAGTGAGTCCTCGGAGGCGGAGTCATATGGCTACACCTTC
D gene: TRBD1; clone size: .; V gene: TRBV2; J gene: TRBJ1-6; CDR3 protein: CASLGQGGSPLHF; CDR3 DNA: TGTGCCAGCCTCGGACAGGGGGGTTCACCCCTCCACTTT
D gene: TRBD1; clone size: few; V gene: TRBV19; J gene: TRBJ2-5; CDR3 protein: CASSDRDRGWETQYF; CDR3 DNA: TGTGCCAGTAGCGACCGGGACAGGGGTTGGGAGACCCAGTACTTC
D gene: .; clone size: .; V gene: TRBV10-2; J gene: TRBJ2-7; CDR3 protein: CASSPKVSGIASYEQYF; CDR3 DNA: TGTGCCAGCAGCCCAAAAGTTAGCGGTATAGCCTCCTACGAGCAGTACTTC
D gene: .; clone size: few; V gene: TRBV7-9; J gene: TRBJ2-7; CDR3 protein: CASSLGRRARQYF; CDR3 DNA: TGTGCCAGCAGCTTGGGACGGCGGGCCCGGCAGTACTTC
D gene: .; clone size: .; V gene: TRBV15; J gene: TRBJ1-1; CDR3 protein: CATSRGTARTLAFF; CDR3 DNA: TGTGCCACCAGCAGGGGGACTGCCCGGACACTAGCTTTCTTT
D gene: TRBD2; clone size: many; V gene: TRBV7-9; J gene: TRBJ2-5; CDR3 protein: CASSTGLVETQYF; CDR3 DNA: TGTGCCAGCAGCACCGGACTAGTGGAGACCCAGTACTTC
D gene: .; clone size: .; V gene: TRBV7-2; J gene: TRBJ2-7; CDR3 protein: CASSPGQLPRYEQYF; CDR3 DNA: TGTGCCAGCTCACCTGGACAACTACCTCGGTACGAGCAGTACTTC
D gene: TRBD1; clone size: .; V gene: TRBV20-1; J gene: TRBJ2-5; CDR3 protein: CSARDLTGAETQYF; CDR3 DNA: TGCAGTGCTAGAGACTTGACAGGGGCAGAGACCCAGTACTTC
D gene: TRBD2; clone size: .; V gene: TRBV7-9; J gene: TRBJ2-7; CDR3 protein: CASSQTSGGIYEQYF; CDR3 DNA: TGTGCCAGCAGCCAGACTAGCGGGGGGATCTACGAGCAGTACTTC
D gene: .; clone size: .; V gene: TRBV5-6; J gene: TRBJ1-2; CDR3 protein: CASSFIAKAANYGYTF; CDR3 DNA: TGTGCCAGCAGCTTTATTGCCAAGGCGGCTAACTATGGCTACACCTTC
D gene: .; clone size: many; V gene: TRBV2; J gene: TRBJ1-4; CDR3 protein: CATRPPGEKLFF; CDR3 DNA: TGTGCCACCCGTCCTCCCGGAGAAAAACTGTTTTTT
D gene: .; clone size: .; V gene: TRBV20-1; J gene: TRBJ1-2; CDR3 protein: CSAPHGYTF; CDR3 DNA: TGCAGTGCCCCCCATGGCTACACCTTC
D gene: .; clone size: .; V gene: TRBV10-3; J gene: TRBJ1-3; CDR3 protein: CAISQDYSGNTIYF; CDR3 DNA: TGTGCCATCAGTCAGGATTACTCTGGAAACACCATATATTTT
D gene: .; clone size: .; V gene: TRBV28; J gene: TRBJ1-1; CDR3 protein: CASSMTKNTEAFF; CDR3 DNA: TGTGCCAGCAGTATGACCAAGAACACTGAAGCTTTCTTT
D gene: .; clone size: .; V gene: TRBV4-1; J gene: TRBJ2-7; CDR3 protein: CASSQGQRGYEQYF; CDR3 DNA: TGCGCCAGCAGCCAAGGACAGCGCGGGTACGAGCAGTACTTC
D gene: .; clone size: few; V gene: TRBV5-6; J gene: TRBJ1-1; CDR3 protein: CASTSRLNTEAFF; CDR3 DNA: TGTGCCAGCACGTCGCGCTTGAACACTGAAGCTTTCTTT
D gene: TRBD1; clone size: once; V gene: TRBV18; J gene: TRBJ1-1; CDR3 protein: CASSPWTGDTEAFF; CDR3 DNA: TGTGCCAGCTCACCGTGGACAGGGGACACTGAAGCTTTCTTT
D gene: TRBD2; clone size: .; V gene: TRBV5-4; J gene: TRBJ2-5; CDR3 protein: CASSLGGTSGHETQYF; CDR3 DNA: TGTGCCAGCAGCTTGGGAGGGACTAGCGGGCACGAGACCCAGTACTTC
D gene: .; clone size: .; V gene: TRBV10-3; J gene: TRBJ1-1; CDR3 protein: CASSYEGGSGTEAFF; CDR3 DNA: TGTGCCAGCAGTTACGAAGGAGGGAGTGGCACTGAAGCTTTCTTT
D gene: .; clone size: many; V gene: TRBV12-3/TRBV12-4; J gene: TRBJ1-6; CDR3 protein: CASTSKQDSPLHF; CDR3 DNA: TGTGCCAGCACCTCAAAGCAGGACTCACCCCTCCACTTT
D gene: .; clone size: .; V gene: TRBV10-2; J gene: TRBJ2-6; CDR3 protein: CASSERGGSGANVLTF; CDR3 DNA: TGCGCCAGCAGTGAGAGAGGAGGATCCGGGGCCAACGTCCTGACTTTC
D gene: .; clone size: many; V gene: TRBV20-1; J gene: TRBJ2-7; CDR3 protein: CSADRTDYEQYF; CDR3 DNA: TGCAGTGCTGACCGGACAGACTACGAGCAGTACTTC
D gene: .; clone size: .; V gene: TRBV7-9; J gene: TRBJ2-1; CDR3 protein: CASSLFGTTSYNEQFF; CDR3 DNA: TGTGCCAGCAGCCTCTTCGGGACAACATCCTACAATGAGCAGTTCTTC
D gene: .; clone size: .; V gene: TRBV7-9; J gene: TRBJ2-7; CDR3 protein: CASSQGRATSYEQYF; CDR3 DNA: TGTGCCAGCAGCCAGGGCAGGGCCACCTCCTACGAGCAGTACTTC